This T cell receptor beta chain was recorded in a study of beta chain features in type 1 diabetes. Study background: Examined across all samples were roughly 110,000,000 sorted cells.

Study-wide results and caveats: Cells that show high TCR expression could be over-represented by cDNA sequencing. Shorter TCRB CDR3s, moderately but significantly so, marked every one of the four CD4+ subsets in Type 1 diabetes patients.

Expressed TCRB transcripts were sequenced because the isolated RNA had all been reverse transcribed beforehand. Here immunoSEQ multiplex PCR was the method, and the copy in TCRdb shows in-frame clones only, minus some. This table has approximately 170,000 clones, about 8% appearing once. This clone was counted a few times. What it recognizes is unknown. Germline values: CDR1 SGHTA, CDR2 FQGNSA. This CDR3 comprises 16 residues. With V trimmed by 2 bases and J by 3 bases, 4 bases remained unmatched. Heparinised blood was drawn once per donor, averaging around 110 mL. CD45RO/CCR7/CD25/CD127/CD95/CD27 separated CD4+ naive, central memory, regulatory and stem cell-like memory cells by sorting.

This chain joins TRBV7-2 and TRBJ1-6; 7 bases match TRBD1. The origin of this receptor is a woman aged 40 to 50 with type 1 diabetes. The sample consisted of central memory CD4+ T cells from blood. CDR3 sequence: CASSLPGQLYNSPLHF. DNA of the CDR3: TGTGCCAGCAGCTTACCGGGACAGCTCTATAATTCACCCCTCCACTTT.